This TCR beta chain was identified in a study of cytomegalovirus exposure and HLA in healthy donors. Study findings and constraints: Among the sequence variants, a highly shared cluster was likely an artifact of sequencing. Available immune exposure information was restricted to CMV serostatus only.

For this clone: Its specificity is not known.

13 Jbeta primers and 60 Vbeta primers were used for the PCR. Using immunoSEQ multiplex PCR, the repertoire was profiled, and TCRdb retains in-frame clones only, with some absent. Altogether more than 150,000 clones are present, 65% to 85% being singletons, with the ten largest covering about 1.3%. Healthy bone marrow donors supplied every sample. The receptor was derived from a girl aged 10-17 years in good health and CMV-seropositive. Source material: PBMCs.

For the CDR3, the DNA is TGTGCCAGCAGCCAAGATCCGGACAGAGCAGTCTATGGCTACACCTTC. It encodes CASSQDPDRAVYGYTF. The V and J genes are TRBV4-2 and TRBJ1-2; TRBD1 might be the D (6 bases). CDR1 LGHNA and CDR2 YNFKEQ come from the germline V gene. The CDR3 totals 16 residues. V lost 0 bases to trimming and J lost 4 bases, with 15 bases between them.